These T cell receptor beta chains were read from a single sample in a study of blood T cells in healthy people across ages. TCRdb used MiXCR to reprocess the 5' RACE reads, holding one entry per CDR3 protein. The data hold 1,300,000 or so distinct CDR3 sequences, with 59% observed a single time. Specimen: blood. The receptors originated from a man aged 18 to 29 in good health. The CDR3 runs from the conserved cysteine through the conserved F or W. Each record gives: V gene, J gene, CDR3 protein.

V: TRBV4-3
J: TRBJ1-2
CDR3: CASSQDGKGYYGYTF

V: TRBV6-2/TRBV6-3
J: TRBJ2-5
CDR3: CASSPAGEQYF

V: TRBV6-5
J: TRBJ2-5
CDR3: CASGASVQETQYF

V: TRBV6-5
J: TRBJ2-7
CDR3: CASSLGSPGYEQYF

V: TRBV7-2
J: TRBJ2-3
CDR3: CASSLKGGFHTDTQYF

V: TRBV5-5
J: TRBJ1-5
CDR3: CASSRLTGADQPQHF

V: TRBV5-1
J: TRBJ2-2
CDR3: CASRRGGGNTGELFF

V: TRBV27
J: TRBJ1-5
CDR3: CASSKQGANQPQHF

V: TRBV7-2
J: TRBJ1-1
CDR3: CASSPWQGEFGTEAFF

V: TRBV29-1
J: TRBJ1-1
CDR3: CSVGGGDTEAFF

V: TRBV6-4
J: TRBJ2-3
CDR3: CASSDNPGVVDTQYF

V: TRBV4-3
J: TRBJ2-7
CDR3: CASSQDLPGGSYEQYF

V: TRBV4-1
J: TRBJ1-6
CDR3: CASSQIGRGSDSPLHF

V: TRBV18
J: TRBJ2-7
CDR3: CASSFSSRSYEQYF

V: TRBV29-1
J: TRBJ2-7
CDR3: CSVEDPFTGSYEQYF

V: TRBV15
J: TRBJ2-3
CDR3: CATSRDGVADTQYF

V: TRBV29-1
J: TRBJ2-5
CDR3: CGAGQGPSISYNEQYF

V: TRBV20-1
J: .
CDR3: CSASLAWMSYEQYF

V: TRBV27
J: TRBJ2-3
CDR3: CASSLSERQVTDTQYF

V: TRBV12-3/TRBV12-4
J: TRBJ2-7
CDR3: CASSPGLAGVHEQYF

V: TRBV20-1
J: TRBJ2-1
CDR3: CSPRTSGRAEDEQFF

V: TRBV4-3
J: TRBJ2-3
CDR3: CASSQDPGPGDTQYF

V: TRBV29-1
J: TRBJ1-2
CDR3: CSVEEMGEGYTF

V: TRBV27
J: TRBJ2-3
CDR3: CASSLLGGGASEDTQYF

V: TRBV4-3
J: TRBJ2-7
CDR3: CASSQGTATGEEQYF

V: TRBV20-1
J: TRBJ2-1
CDR3: CSARVFHRTYNEQFF

V: TRBV3-1
J: TRBJ1-4
CDR3: CASSQESGEGGRGSNEKLFF

V: TRBV10-3
J: TRBJ2-5
CDR3: CAISEGDEQYF

V: TRBV11-2
J: TRBJ2-4
CDR3: CASSLRWQKPKNIQYF

V: TRBV20-1
J: TRBJ1-4
CDR3: CSASGATNEKLFF

V: TRBV2
J: TRBJ2-1
CDR3: CASRGGSGNEQFF

V: TRBV9
J: TRBJ2-1
CDR3: CASSGLTSVTVHNEQFF

V: TRBV28
J: TRBJ1-2
CDR3: CASRPIRTGIYGNTF

V: TRBV3-1
J: TRBJ1-2
CDR3: CASSQVGPSNYGYTF

V: TRBV12-3/TRBV12-4
J: TRBJ1-2
CDR3: CASSLLSNYGYTF

V: TRBV20-1
J: .
CDR3: CSHFLVGGHEQYF

V: TRBV28
J: TRBJ1-1
CDR3: CATVAGGLLTEAFF

V: TRBV4-3
J: TRBJ1-2
CDR3: CASSQVGNPIYNYGYTF

V: TRBV20-1
J: TRBJ2-1
CDR3: CSAHDFGLAGYEQFF

V: TRBV4-1
J: TRBJ2-5
CDR3: CASSLSRGEQETQYF

V: TRBV6-1
J: TRBJ2-1
CDR3: CASSITHNEQFF

V: TRBV12-3/TRBV12-4
J: .
CDR3: CASSLIGNYEQYF

V: TRBV29-1
J: TRBJ2-5
CDR3: CSVKAWGNQETQYF